This TCR beta chain was captured in a study of blood T cells in healthy people across ages. This CDR3 contains 13 residues. Trimming shortened V by 0 bases and J by 6 bases, and 9 bases separated the two germline ends. In germline, CDR1 is MNHEY, CDR2 SMNVEV (reference sequence). Primers used in a second PCR of roughly 7 to 12 cycles were a sample-barcoded 5' primer and a J-beta primer mix. From the 5' RACE reads, TCRdb called clonotypes with MiXCR, one entry per CDR3 protein. The table records about 1.5 million distinct CDR3 sequences, roughly 43% of them present only once. The chain couples TRBV27 to TRBJ2-7; tentatively, D is TRBD2 (5 bases). This TCR derives from a woman younger than 30 in good health. Sequenced input: blood. CDR3 in amino acids: CASSLSLGLEQYF. DNA of the CDR3: TGTGCCAGCAGTTTATCGCTCGGACTCGAGCAGTACTTC.